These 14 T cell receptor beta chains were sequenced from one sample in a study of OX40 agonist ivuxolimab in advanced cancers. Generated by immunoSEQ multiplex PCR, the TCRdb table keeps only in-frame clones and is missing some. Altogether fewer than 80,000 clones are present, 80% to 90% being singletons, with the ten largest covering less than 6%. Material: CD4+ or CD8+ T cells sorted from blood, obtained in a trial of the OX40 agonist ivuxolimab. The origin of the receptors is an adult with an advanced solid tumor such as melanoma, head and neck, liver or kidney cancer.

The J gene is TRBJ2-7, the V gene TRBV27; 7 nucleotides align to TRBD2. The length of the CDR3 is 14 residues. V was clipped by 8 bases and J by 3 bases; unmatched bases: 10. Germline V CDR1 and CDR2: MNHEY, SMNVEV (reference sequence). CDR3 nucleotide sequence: TGTGCCAGCGGACCCTTGCGGGAGTACTACGAGCAGTACTTC. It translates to CASGPLREYYEQYF.

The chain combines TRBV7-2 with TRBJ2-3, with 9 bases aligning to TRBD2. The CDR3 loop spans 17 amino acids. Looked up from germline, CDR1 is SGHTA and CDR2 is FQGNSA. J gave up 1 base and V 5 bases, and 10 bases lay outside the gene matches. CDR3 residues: CASSPAGGGAGTDTQYF. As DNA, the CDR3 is TGTGCCAGCAGCCCCGCCGGCGGGGGGGCGGGCACAGATACGCAGTATTTT.

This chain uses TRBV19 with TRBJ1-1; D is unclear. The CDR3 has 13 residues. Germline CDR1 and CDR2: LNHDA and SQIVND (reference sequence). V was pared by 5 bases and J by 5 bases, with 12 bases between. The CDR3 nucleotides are TGTGCCAGTAGTCGGGTGACCCGGACTGAAGCTTTCTTT. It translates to CASSRVTRTEAFF.

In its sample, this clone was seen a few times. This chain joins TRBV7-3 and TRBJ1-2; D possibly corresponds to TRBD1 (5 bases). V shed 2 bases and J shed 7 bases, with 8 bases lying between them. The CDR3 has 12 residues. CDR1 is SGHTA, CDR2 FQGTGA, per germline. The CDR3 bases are TGTGCCAGCAGCTTAGGTGGGGCTGGCTACACCTTC. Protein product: CASSLGGAGYTF.

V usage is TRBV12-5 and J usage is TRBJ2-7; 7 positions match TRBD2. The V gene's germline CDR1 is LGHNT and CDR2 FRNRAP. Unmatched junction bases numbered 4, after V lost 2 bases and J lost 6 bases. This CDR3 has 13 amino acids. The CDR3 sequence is CASGLSSGLEQYF. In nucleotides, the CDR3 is TGTGCTAGTGGTTTGTCTAGCGGCCTCGAGCAGTACTTC.

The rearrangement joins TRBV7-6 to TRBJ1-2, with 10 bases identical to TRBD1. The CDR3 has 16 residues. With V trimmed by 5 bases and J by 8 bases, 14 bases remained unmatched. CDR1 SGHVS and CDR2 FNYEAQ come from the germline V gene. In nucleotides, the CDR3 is TGTGCCAGCAGCCCTTCTCCGGGACAGGGGAGGGGGGGCTACACCTTC. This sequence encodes CASSPSPGQGRGGYTF. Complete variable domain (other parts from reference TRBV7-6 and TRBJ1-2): GAGVSQSPRYKVTKRGQDVALRCDPISGHVSLYWYRQALGQGPEFLTYFNYEAQQDKSGLPNDRFSAERPEGSISTLTIQRTEQRDSAMYRCASSPSPGQGRGGYTFGSGTRLTVV.

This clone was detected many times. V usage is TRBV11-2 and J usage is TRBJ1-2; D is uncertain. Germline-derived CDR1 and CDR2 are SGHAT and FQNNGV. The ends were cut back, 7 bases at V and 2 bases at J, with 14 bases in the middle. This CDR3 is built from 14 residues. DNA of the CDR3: TGTGCCAGCAACGCACTGGGAGACAACTATGGCTACACCTTC. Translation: CASNALGDNYGYTF.

CDR3 region: CASSIGLAGSFEQYF. CDR3 nucleotide sequence: TGTGCCAGCAGCATCGGACTAGCGGGGAGCTTTGAGCAGTACTTC. This chain joins TRBV9 and TRBJ2-7, with TRBD2 matching 12 bases. This CDR3 region has 15 residues. Germline CDR1 SGDLS, CDR2 YYNGEE. The junction had 9 bases not matched to a gene; V was cut back by 4 bases and J by 7 bases.

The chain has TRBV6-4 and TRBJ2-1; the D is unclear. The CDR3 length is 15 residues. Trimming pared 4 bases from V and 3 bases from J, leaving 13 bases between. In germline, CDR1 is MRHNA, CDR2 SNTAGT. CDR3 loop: CASSVDGGGYNEQFF. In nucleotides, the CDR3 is TGTGCCAGCAGTGTTGACGGCGGCGGCTACAATGAGCAGTTCTTC.

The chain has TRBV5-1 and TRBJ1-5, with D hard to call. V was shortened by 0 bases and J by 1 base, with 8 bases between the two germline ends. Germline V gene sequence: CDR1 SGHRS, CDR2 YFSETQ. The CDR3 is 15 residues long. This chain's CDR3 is CASSLDGHSNQPQHF. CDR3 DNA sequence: TGCGCCAGCAGCTTGGACGGTCACAGCAATCAGCCCCAGCATTTT.

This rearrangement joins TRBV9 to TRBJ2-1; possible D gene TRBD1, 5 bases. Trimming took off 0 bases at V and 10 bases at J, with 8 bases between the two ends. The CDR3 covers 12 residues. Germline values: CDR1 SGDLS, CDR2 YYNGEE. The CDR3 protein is CASSVGGKEQFF. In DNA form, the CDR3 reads TGTGCCAGCAGCGTAGGGGGCAAAGAGCAGTTCTTC. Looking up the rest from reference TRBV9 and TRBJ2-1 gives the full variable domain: DSGVTQTPKHLITATGQRVTLRCSPRSGDLSVYWYQQSLDQGLQFLIQYYNGEERAKGNILERFSAQQFPDLHSELNLSSLELGDSALYFCASSVGGKEQFFGPGTRLTVL.

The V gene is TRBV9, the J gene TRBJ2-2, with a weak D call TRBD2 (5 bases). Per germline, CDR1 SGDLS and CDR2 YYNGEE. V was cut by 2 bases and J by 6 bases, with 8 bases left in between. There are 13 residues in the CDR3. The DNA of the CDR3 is TGTGCCAGCAGCGTTCGGAGGTCCGGGGAGCTGTTTTTT. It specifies CASSVRRSGELFF. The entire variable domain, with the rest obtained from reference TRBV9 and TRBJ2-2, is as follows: DSGVTQTPKHLITATGQRVTLRCSPRSGDLSVYWYQQSLDQGLQFLIQYYNGEERAKGNILERFSAQQFPDLHSELNLSSLELGDSALYFCASSVRRSGELFFGEGSRLTVL.

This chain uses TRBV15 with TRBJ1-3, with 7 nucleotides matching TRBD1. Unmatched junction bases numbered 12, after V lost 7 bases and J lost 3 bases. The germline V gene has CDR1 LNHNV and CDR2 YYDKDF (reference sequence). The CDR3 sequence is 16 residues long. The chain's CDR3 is CATTTFDRDFGNTIYF. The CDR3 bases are TGTGCCACCACGACCTTCGACAGGGATTTTGGAAACACCATATATTTT.

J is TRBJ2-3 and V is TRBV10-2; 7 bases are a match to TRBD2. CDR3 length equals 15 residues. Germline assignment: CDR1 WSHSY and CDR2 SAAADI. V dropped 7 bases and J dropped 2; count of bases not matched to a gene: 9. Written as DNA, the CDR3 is TGCGCCAGCAAGATTAGCGGGTCCTACACAGATACGCAGTATTTT. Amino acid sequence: CASKISGSYTDTQYF.